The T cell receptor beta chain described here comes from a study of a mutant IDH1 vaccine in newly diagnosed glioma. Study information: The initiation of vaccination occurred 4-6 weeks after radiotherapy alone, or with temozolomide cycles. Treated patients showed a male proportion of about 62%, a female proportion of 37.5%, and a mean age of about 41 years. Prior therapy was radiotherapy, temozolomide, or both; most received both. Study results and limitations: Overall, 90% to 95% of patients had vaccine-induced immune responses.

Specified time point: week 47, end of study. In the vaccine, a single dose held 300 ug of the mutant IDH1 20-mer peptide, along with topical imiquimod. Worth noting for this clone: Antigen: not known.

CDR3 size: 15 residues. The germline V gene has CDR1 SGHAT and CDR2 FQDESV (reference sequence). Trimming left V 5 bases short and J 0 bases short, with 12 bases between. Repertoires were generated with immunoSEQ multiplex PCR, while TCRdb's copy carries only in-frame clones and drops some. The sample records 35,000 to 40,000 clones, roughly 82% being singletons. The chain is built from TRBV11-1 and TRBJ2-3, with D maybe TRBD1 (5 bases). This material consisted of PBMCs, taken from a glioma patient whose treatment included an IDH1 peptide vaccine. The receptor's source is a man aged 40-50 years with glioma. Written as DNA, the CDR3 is TGTGCCAGCAGCCCCAAAGACAGAAGCACAGATACGCAGTATTTT. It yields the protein CASSPKDRSTDTQYF.